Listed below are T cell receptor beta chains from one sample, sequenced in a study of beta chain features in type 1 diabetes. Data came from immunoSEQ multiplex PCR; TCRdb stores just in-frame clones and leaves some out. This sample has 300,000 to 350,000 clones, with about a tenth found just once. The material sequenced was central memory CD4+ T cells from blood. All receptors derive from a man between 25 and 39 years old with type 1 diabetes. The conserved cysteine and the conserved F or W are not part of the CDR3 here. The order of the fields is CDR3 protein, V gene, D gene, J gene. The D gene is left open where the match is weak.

cdr3_aa: ASSSSSGGAVTQY
v_call: TRBV11-2
d_call: TRBD2
j_call: TRBJ2-3

cdr3_aa: ASSPLIITDLSTDTQY
v_call: TRBV18
d_call: .
j_call: TRBJ2-3

cdr3_aa: ASSRPPLETQY
v_call: TRBV6-5
d_call: .
j_call: TRBJ2-5

cdr3_aa: ASSGGLDRNEQF
v_call: TRBV5-1
d_call: TRBD2
j_call: TRBJ2-1

cdr3_aa: ASSAWTGNNSPLH
v_call: TRBV9
d_call: TRBD1
j_call: TRBJ1-6

cdr3_aa: ASSRTGEDKNIQY
v_call: TRBV4-1
d_call: TRBD1
j_call: TRBJ2-4

cdr3_aa: ASSRDRSYEQY
v_call: TRBV5-6
d_call: TRBD1
j_call: TRBJ2-7

cdr3_aa: ASSQQGGAKNIQY
v_call: TRBV6-5
d_call: TRBD1
j_call: TRBJ2-4

cdr3_aa: ASSLLPQGADSPLH
v_call: TRBV5-1
d_call: TRBD1
j_call: TRBJ1-6

cdr3_aa: ASSEQRGPTDTQY
v_call: TRBV2
d_call: TRBD2
j_call: TRBJ2-3

cdr3_aa: ASAYSGGITDTQY
v_call: TRBV12-5
d_call: TRBD2
j_call: TRBJ2-3

cdr3_aa: ASSSTGGVDRAKMS
v_call: TRBV25-1
d_call: TRBD1
j_call: TRBJ1-2

cdr3_aa: ASSLAPTSGEQF
v_call: TRBV5-1
d_call: TRBD2
j_call: TRBJ2-1

cdr3_aa: ASSSGQGIGTQY
v_call: TRBV5-6
d_call: TRBD1
j_call: TRBJ2-3

cdr3_aa: ASREQGTYNEQF
v_call: TRBV6-6
d_call: TRBD1
j_call: TRBJ2-1

cdr3_aa: ASASGLPQETQY
v_call: TRBV7-9
d_call: .
j_call: TRBJ2-5

cdr3_aa: ASSRTSYEQY
v_call: TRBV2
d_call: .
j_call: TRBJ2-7

cdr3_aa: ASSYGTENYGYT
v_call: TRBV6-5
d_call: TRBD1
j_call: TRBJ1-2

cdr3_aa: ASSQAWGSGNTIY
v_call: TRBV4-3
d_call: .
j_call: TRBJ1-3

cdr3_aa: ASRQGLAGGSTQY
v_call: TRBV6-5
d_call: TRBD2
j_call: TRBJ2-5

cdr3_aa: ASSLIRGGQETQY
v_call: TRBV5-1
d_call: TRBD2
j_call: TRBJ2-5

cdr3_aa: ASSRSGTSNTEAF
v_call: TRBV11-2
d_call: .
j_call: TRBJ1-1

cdr3_aa: ASSGDTYTEAF
v_call: TRBV7-9
d_call: .
j_call: TRBJ1-1

cdr3_aa: ASSPGVDRNPEAF
v_call: TRBV7-9
d_call: .
j_call: TRBJ1-1